The 27 T cell receptor beta chains reported below all come from one sample, sequenced in a study of CD8+ T cells in alopecia areata (dated by TCRdb to 2016 to 2018). The library was prepared using the immunoSEQ multiplex PCR assay. RNA was extracted from all samples and reverse transcribed into cDNA, which served as template for TCR sequencing. Sourced from immuneACCESS, this table was stored by TCRdb with only in-frame sequences that have V and J called. A share of the clones is absent; for the studies checked, an unresolved V gene accounts for under half, and the remainder has no known explanation. Counted in this sample were about 150,000 clones; 45% to 60% of them appeared once. In total, the top ten clones hold 6.5% to 7.5% of the sample. Material for sequencing was CD4+ T cells sorted from blood. The origin of the receptors is a human donor with alopecia areata.

In its sample, this clone was seen a few times. The chain is built from TRBV18 and TRBJ1-1; maybe TRBD1 (5 bases). V lost 2 bases, J lost 7 bases, and 11 bases lay in between. CDR1 KGHSH and CDR2 LQKENI come from the germline V gene. This CDR3 is 13 amino acids long. CDR3 protein: CASSPGEQVEAFF. In DNA, the CDR3 is TGTGCCAGCTCACCAGGGGAACAGGTTGAAGCTTTCTTT.

This chain uses TRBV5-1 with TRBJ1-1; 8 nucleotides agree with TRBD1. V lost 8 bases to trimming and J lost 1 base; unmatched junction nucleotides: 7. Germline CDR1 is SGHRS and CDR2 is YFSETQ. This CDR3 contains 14 residues. The CDR3 protein is CASQLGTGNTEAFF. CDR3 sequence (DNA): TGCGCCAGTCAATTGGGGACAGGGAACACTGAAGCTTTCTTT.

This clone was observed a few times. This chain uses TRBV5-1 with TRBJ2-7, with a weak D call TRBD1 (6 bases). In germline, CDR1 is SGHRS, CDR2 YFSETQ. The V gene lost 0 bases and the J gene lost 6 bases, with 13 bases spanning the gap. The CDR3 runs to 14 residues. CDR3 protein: CASSLGQGMGEQYF. The CDR3 DNA reads TGCGCCAGCAGCTTGGGGCAGGGGATGGGCGAGCAGTACTTC.

The CDR3 nucleotides are TGTGCCAGCAGTGAATCATCTCTATTAAACATTCAGTACTTC. Translated, it gives CASSESSLLNIQYF. The chain employs TRBV25-1 and TRBJ2-4; no definite D call. The CDR3 has 14 amino acids. Germline V gives CDR1 MGHDK, CDR2 SYGVNS. The V and J ends lost 1 base and 6 bases respectively, with 10 bases between them.

This clone was recorded a few times. V gene TRBV28 combines with J gene TRBJ2-7; D call uncertain. From germline, CDR1 is MDHEN and CDR2 SYDVKM. This CDR3 has 13 residues. The V end was cut by 8 bases, the J end by 3 bases, with 14 bases between. The CDR3 sequence: CASGSYSHYEQYF. In nucleotides, the CDR3 is TGTGCCAGCGGGTCGTACAGCCACTACGAGCAGTACTTC.

The chain has TRBV29-1 and TRBJ1-1, with no clear D. This CDR3 spans 13 amino acids. In germline, CDR1 is SQVTM, CDR2 ANQGSEA. V was trimmed by 0 bases and J by 1 base, leaving 6 bases between them. CDR3 nucleotides: TGCAGCGTTGAAGAAACTGAGAACACTGAAGCTTTCTTT. Translating gives CSVEETENTEAFF.

V is TRBV11-2 and J is TRBJ2-3; 10 bases map to TRBD2. Trimming at V came to 8 bases and at J to 11 bases, leaving 10 bases not matched to a gene. The CDR3 is made up of 13 amino acids. Germline assignment: CDR1 SGHAT and CDR2 FQNNGV. CDR3 region: CASRPAGGVGQYF. CDR3 DNA sequence: TGTGCCAGCCGCCCAGCGGGGGGGGTAGGGCAGTATTTT.

V gene TRBV4-2 combines with J gene TRBJ2-1, with 12 bases that match TRBD2. Germline assignment: CDR1 LGHNA and CDR2 YNFKEQ. The CDR3 contains 16 residues. The J segment lost 7 bases and the V segment lost 3 bases, leaving 7 bases of the junction unmatched. The CDR3 region has the DNA TGTGCCAGCAGCCACACTAGCGGGAGGCGGGTGAATGAGCAGTTCTTC. Amino acids: CASSHTSGRRVNEQFF.

In this sample, this clone turned up a few times. This chain joins TRBV29-1 and TRBJ2-7; D remains unclear. Per germline, CDR1 SQVTM and CDR2 ANQGSEA. With 4 bases removed from V and 0 bases from J, the gap between germline ends came to 10 bases. This CDR3 is built from 13 residues. The CDR3, as DNA: TGCAGCGTTGGCCTTCGCTTCTCCTACGAGCAGTACTTC. It yields the protein CSVGLRFSYEQYF.

V usage is TRBV2 and J usage is TRBJ2-3, with TRBD2 matching over 10 bases. CDR3 length equals 13 residues. In germline, CDR1 is SNHLY, CDR2 FYNNEI. V shed 7 bases, J shed 5 bases, and the junction held 3 bases outside the gene matches. This CDR3 reads CASTSGRVDTQYF. The CDR3 bases are TGTGCCAGCACTAGCGGGAGAGTAGATACGCAGTATTTT.

This clone was seen more than once but under ten times. The rearrangement joins TRBV30 to TRBJ2-3; D is perhaps TRBD2 (5 bases). Trimming removed 2 bases from V and 4 bases from J, with 10 bases in between. Germline V gene sequence: CDR1 GTSNPN, CDR2 SVGIG (reference sequence). This CDR3 spans 13 amino acids. Here the CDR3 DNA reads TGTGCCTGGAGTCGTCGGCGGGCAGATACGCAGTATTTT. This encodes CAWSRRRADTQYF. Complete variable domain (other parts from reference TRBV30 and TRBJ2-3): SQTIHQWPATLVQPVGSPLSLECTVEGTSNPNLYWYRQAAGRGLQLLFYSVGIGQISSEVPQNLSASRPQDRQFILSSKKLLLSDSGFYLCAWSRRRADTQYFGPGTRLTVL.

This clone turned up a few times. The chain combines TRBV7-9 with TRBJ2-1; D might be TRBD1 (6 bases). The V end lost 4 bases, the J end lost 8 bases, and 15 bases lay between the germline ends. The CDR3 contains 14 residues. CDR1 and CDR2 from the germline V gene are SEHNR and FQNEAQ (reference sequence). CDR3 loop: CASSSGQYQHEQFF. CDR3 nucleotides: TGTGCCAGCAGCTCCGGACAGTACCAGCATGAGCAGTTCTTC.

The chain carries TRBV30 and TRBJ2-5; 8 nucleotides align to TRBD1. The CDR3 is 13 residues long. After removal of 5 bases from V and 5 bases from J, the junction contained 7 bases not matched to a gene. Germline V CDR1 and CDR2: GTSNPN, SVGIG (reference sequence). This CDR3 reads CAWSGGPVETQYF. CDR3 coding DNA: TGTGCCTGGTCAGGGGGCCCCGTGGAGACCCAGTACTTC.

This clone occurred a few times. The chain is built from TRBV29-1 and TRBJ2-3; D is unclear. Germline CDR1 is SQVTM and CDR2 is ANQGSEA. V lost 4 bases and J lost 0, with 8 bases in between. CDR3 length: 13 residues. CDR3 sequence (DNA): TGCAGCGTTGGAGGCCCTAGCACAGATACGCAGTATTTT. Protein product: CSVGGPSTDTQYF.

This clone was seen a few times. The chain has TRBV18 and TRBJ2-5; D possibly corresponds to TRBD2 (6 bases). The germline V and J ends were trimmed by 6 bases and 3 bases, with 14 bases remaining between them. The V gene's germline CDR1 is KGHSH and CDR2 LQKENI. There are 14 residues in the CDR3. The CDR3 is CASSRDSGKETQYF. CDR3 coding DNA: TGTGCCAGCTCTCGGGATAGCGGAAAAGAGACCCAGTACTTC.

The V gene is TRBV13, the J gene TRBJ2-5, with TRBD1 matching over 7 bases. There are 20 residues in the CDR3. J gave up 2 bases and V 5 bases, and 23 bases lay outside the gene matches. In germline, CDR1 is PRHDT, CDR2 FYEKMQ (reference sequence). CDR3 in amino acids: CASSRANFGQEHKLQETQYF. The CDR3 nucleotides read TGTGCCAGCAGCCGAGCCAACTTTGGACAGGAACACAAACTACAAGAGACCCAGTACTTC.

The chain carries TRBV27 and TRBJ2-2; 8 bases are shared with TRBD2. J gave up 4 bases and V 5 bases, and 6 bases lay outside the gene matches. Germline CDR1 reads MNHEY; CDR2 reads SMNVEV (reference sequence). This CDR3 has 15 residues. CDR3 sequence reads: CASSPGLALTGELFF. The CDR3 DNA is TGTGCCAGCAGTCCCGGACTAGCTCTCACCGGGGAGCTGTTTTTT.

The rearrangement joins TRBV18 to TRBJ2-5, with D uncertain. The V gene lost 3 bases and the J gene lost 2 bases, with 10 bases spanning the gap. Germline V gene sequence: CDR1 KGHSH, CDR2 LQKENI. There are 14 residues in the CDR3. In DNA form, the CDR3 reads TGTGCCAGCTCACCTGCCACCAAACAAGAGACCCAGTACTTC. Its translation is CASSPATKQETQYF. Using reference TRBV18 and TRBJ2-5 for the parts outside the CDR3, the full variable domain is NAGVMQNPRHLVRRRGQEARLRCSPMKGHSHVYWYRQLPEEGLKFMVYLQKENIIDESGMPKERFSAEFPKEGPSILRIQQVVRGDSAAYFCASSPATKQETQYFGPGTRLLVL.

The rearrangement uses TRBV30 and TRBJ1-1, with D perhaps TRBD1 (5 bases). V was clipped by 0 bases and J by 5 bases, with 10 bases between them. The CDR3 has 13 amino acids. Germline V lookup: CDR1 GTSNPN, CDR2 SVGIG (reference sequence). The CDR3 spells CAWSVTGTTEAFF. CDR3 nucleotide sequence: TGTGCCTGGAGTGTTACAGGCACTACTGAAGCTTTCTTT.

V and J are TRBV10-3 and TRBJ2-7; D is unclear. This CDR3 is built from 13 residues. V was shortened by 3 bases and J by 3 bases, with 9 bases between the two germline ends. CDR1 is ENHRY and CDR2 is SYGVKD in the germline V gene. The CDR3 nucleotides read TGTGCCATCAGTGAAGTTCTCAACTACGAGCAGTACTTC. Amino acid sequence: CAISEVLNYEQYF.

The gene calls are TRBV19 and TRBJ2-1; maybe TRBD2 (5 bases). V was clipped by 5 bases and J by 0 bases, with 8 bases between them. Germline CDR1 is LNHDA and CDR2 is SQIVND (reference sequence). CDR3 length: 14 residues. The CDR3 DNA reads as TGTGCCAGTAGTGCTAGCCTCTCCTACAATGAGCAGTTCTTC. Protein product: CASSASLSYNEQFF.

This rearrangement joins TRBV7-2 to TRBJ2-5; unclear D gene. Per germline, CDR1 SGHTA and CDR2 FQGNSA. With 5 bases removed from V and 5 bases from J, the gap between germline ends came to 15 bases. The CDR3 is 14 amino acids. This CDR3 reads CASSLPGVGETQYF. CDR3 nucleotides: TGTGCCAGCAGCCTCCCGGGTGTTGGGGAGACCCAGTACTTC.

The sample holds a few counts of this clone. The V and J genes are TRBV11-2 and TRBJ2-5, with a weak D call TRBD2 (6 bases). The V and J ends lost 4 bases and 8 bases respectively, with 17 bases between them. Germline lookup yields CDR1 SGHAT and CDR2 FQNNGV. CDR3 length: 14 residues. CDR3 sequence reads: CASSSPGRDSTQYF. CDR3 DNA sequence: TGTGCCAGCAGCTCCCCAGGCCGGGACTCCACCCAGTACTTC. Complete variable domain (other parts from reference TRBV11-2 and TRBJ2-5): EAGVAQSPRYKIIEKRQSVAFWCNPISGHATLYWYQQILGQGPKLLIQFQNNGVVDDSQLPKDRFSAERLKGVDSTLKIQPAKLEDSAVYLCASSSPGRDSTQYFGPGTRLLVL.

The gene calls are TRBV5-6 and TRBJ2-7; 7 bases map to TRBD2. The germline CDR1 and CDR2 sequences are SGHDT and YYEEEE. The length of the CDR3 is 16 residues. The junction had 6 bases not matched to a gene; V was cut back by 0 bases and J by 0 bases. The CDR3 protein is CASSLASGGSSYEQYF. CDR3 coding DNA: TGTGCCAGCAGCTTGGCCAGTGGCGGGAGCTCCTACGAGCAGTACTTC.

This chain uses TRBV19 with TRBJ1-2; no clear D gene. CDR1 LNHDA and CDR2 SQIVND come from the germline V gene (reference sequence). V was shortened by 4 bases and J by 7 bases, with 13 bases between the two germline ends. CDR3 length equals 13 residues. The CDR3 spells CASSRGRGSGYTF. As DNA, the CDR3 is TGTGCCAGTAGTAGAGGGCGGGGTTCTGGCTACACCTTC.

The gene calls are TRBV27 and TRBJ2-1, with TRBD2 matching over 13 bases. Germline trimming cut 4 bases from V and 7 bases from J; bases unmatched to any gene: 4. Per the germline V gene, CDR1 is MNHEY and CDR2 is SMNVEV (reference sequence). The CDR3 runs to 15 residues. The CDR3, as DNA: TGTGCCAGCAGTTCACTAGCGGGAGGGGTAAATGAGCAGTTCTTC. Its protein product is CASSSLAGGVNEQFF.

The chain links TRBV28 to TRBJ2-7; D unclear. This CDR3 region has 12 residues. Germline CDR1 is MDHEN and CDR2 is SYDVKM. Trimming took off 2 bases at V and 4 bases at J, with 6 bases between the two ends. DNA of the CDR3: TGTGCCAGCAGTTTAAGGTCATACGAGCAGTACTTC. This translates into CASSLRSYEQYF.